The clone carrying this T cell receptor beta chain turned up a few times. Germline trimming cut 4 bases from V and 2 bases from J; bases unmatched to any gene: 3. The CDR3 consists of 13 residues. Germline V gene lookup returns CDR1 DFQATT and CDR2 SNEGSKA (reference sequence). In TCRdb, the RT-PCR reads were re-called with MiXCR into one record per CDR3 protein. The table lists almost 700,000 distinct CDR3 sequences, 12% to 15% of them singletons. V usage is TRBV20-1 and J usage is TRBJ2-3; 7 bases map to TRBD1. Sequences were obtained from memory CD4+ T cells from blood. The TCR originated in a female donor in good health, serving as a healthy control. CDR3 coding DNA: TGCAGTGCTATACAGGGGATCACAGATACGCAGTATTTT. It codes for CSAIQGITDTQYF.